A single sample gave rise to the 28 T cell receptor beta chains below, sequenced in a study of cytomegalovirus exposure and HLA in healthy donors. In the PCR, 60 Vbeta and 13 Jbeta primers were used. Data came from immunoSEQ multiplex PCR; TCRdb stores just in-frame clones and leaves some out. The sample records under 200,000 clones, 75% to 90% being singletons. Sequenced sample: PBMCs. These receptors all come from a woman under 30 in good health and CMV-seronegative.

This rearrangement joins TRBV19 to TRBJ2-5; D possibly corresponds to TRBD1 (7 bases). Germline CDR1 reads LNHDA; CDR2 reads SQIVND (reference sequence). Trimming cost V 5 bases and J 5 bases, with 15 bases left between them. The CDR3 runs 14 residues. The CDR3 reads CASSPTPGGETQYF. The CDR3 nucleotides are TGTGCCAGTAGTCCAACTCCAGGGGGGGAGACCCAGTACTTC.

The rearrangement links TRBV21-1 to TRBJ1-5; the tabulated D call, TRBD1, remains unverified against the DNA. TRBV21-1 is flagged as a pseudogene. This CDR3 comprises 15 residues. CDR3 region: CASRPTGLPNQPQHF. CDR3 nucleotides: TGTGCCAGCAGACCAACAGGTCTCCCAAATCAGCCCCAGCATTTT.

This chain links TRBV28 with TRBJ1-5; D unresolved. The germline V and J ends were trimmed by 6 bases and 1 base, with 13 bases remaining between them. The length of the CDR3 is 15 residues. Germline assignment: CDR1 MDHEN and CDR2 SYDVKM. DNA of the CDR3: TGTGCCAGCAGCGATGGGCGCAAGAGCAATCAGCCCCAGCATTTT. It codes for CASSDGRKSNQPQHF.

The chain employs TRBV7-2 and TRBJ2-1; 9 nucleotides align to TRBD2. The CDR3 length is 19 residues. V lost 5 bases to trimming and J lost 0 bases; unmatched junction nucleotides: 14. Germline loops: CDR1 SGHTA, CDR2 FQGNSA. For the CDR3, the DNA is TGTGCCAGCAGCAGAAAGACTAGCGGCCTAATTAGCTCCTACAATGAGCAGTTCTTC. Translating gives CASSRKTSGLISSYNEQFF.

This clone was counted only a few times. This chain joins TRBV4-2 and TRBJ1-5; D possibly corresponds to TRBD1 (5 bases). The CDR3 length is 16 residues. CDR1 and CDR2 (germline): LGHNA, YNFKEQ. V lost 0 bases to trimming and J lost 6 bases, with 15 bases between them. The CDR3 is CASSQDRGPRGQPQHF. The CDR3 bases are TGTGCCAGCAGCCAAGATAGGGGTCCTCGTGGTCAGCCCCAGCATTTT.

The CDR3 is CASSWGGENGYTF. DNA for the CDR3: TGCGCCAGCAGCTGGGGAGGGGAGAATGGCTACACCTTC. V and J are TRBV5-1 and TRBJ1-2; the D gene is possibly TRBD1 (5 bases). Trimming removed 3 bases from V and 6 bases from J, with 12 bases in between. Germline V gives CDR1 SGHRS, CDR2 YFSETQ. This CDR3 is built from 13 residues. Supplemented by reference TRBV5-1 and TRBJ1-2, the full variable domain reads KAGVTQTPRYLIKTRGQQVTLSCSPISGHRSVSWYQQTPGQGLQFLFEYFSETQRNKGNFPGRFSGRQFSNSRSEMNVSTLELGDSALYLCASSWGGENGYTFGSGTRLTVV.

V usage is TRBV9 and J usage is TRBJ2-1; 13 positions match TRBD2. V dropped 0 bases and J dropped 6; count of bases not matched to a gene: 3. The CDR3 contains 16 residues. CDR1 and CDR2 (germline): SGDLS, YYNGEE. The CDR3 here is CASSVAGTSGANEQFF. As DNA, the CDR3 is TGTGCCAGCAGCGTAGCCGGGACTAGCGGGGCCAATGAGCAGTTCTTC.

V is TRBV9 and J is TRBJ2-7; 11 nucleotides line up with TRBD2. CDR3 length: 15 amino acids. Per the germline V gene, CDR1 is SGDLS and CDR2 is YYNGEE. With V trimmed by 3 bases and J by 2 bases, 4 bases remained unmatched. CDR3 loop: CASSGGSGRAYEQYF. CDR3 DNA sequence: TGTGCCAGCAGCGGCGGTAGCGGGAGGGCCTACGAGCAGTACTTC. The full variable domain, its missing parts supplied by reference TRBV9 and TRBJ2-7, is DSGVTQTPKHLITATGQRVTLRCSPRSGDLSVYWYQQSLDQGLQFLIQYYNGEERAKGNILERFSAQQFPDLHSELNLSSLELGDSALYFCASSGGSGRAYEQYFGPGTRLTVT.

This chain uses TRBV5-1 with TRBJ1-4; TRBD1 matches at 9 bases. The V gene end was trimmed by 7 bases and the J gene end by 7 bases; junction bases not matched to a gene: 11. The germline CDR1 and CDR2 sequences are SGHRS and YFSETQ. The CDR3 extends over 15 amino acids. CDR3 in amino acids: CASGEPGQGREKLFF. CDR3 DNA sequence: TGCGCCAGCGGAGAGCCGGGACAGGGCCGTGAAAAACTGTTTTTT.

The chain uses TRBV28 and TRBJ1-2; tentatively, D is TRBD1 (5 bases). V was cut by 6 bases and J by 6 bases, with 14 bases left in between. The CDR3 spans 13 residues. Germline values: CDR1 MDHEN, CDR2 SYDVKM. The CDR3 DNA reads as TGTGCCAGCAGCGACAGACGAATGGATGGCTACACCTTC. This codes for CASSDRRMDGYTF.

The V gene is TRBV5-6, the J gene TRBJ2-7; TRBD2 matches 11 bases. Trimming took 2 bases from V and 0 from J; bases not matched to a gene: 4. The CDR3 length is 16 residues. Germline V gene data show CDR1 as SGHDT and CDR2 as YYEEEE. This chain's CDR3 is CASSLPGLAVSYEQYF. In DNA, the CDR3 is TGTGCCAGCAGCTTACCGGGACTAGCGGTCTCCTACGAGCAGTACTTC. The full variable domain, in which reference TRBV5-6 and TRBJ2-7 provide the parts outside the CDR3, is DAGVTQSPTHLIKTRGQQVTLRCSPKSGHDTVSWYQQALGQGPQFIFQYYEEEERQRGNFPDRFSGHQFPNYSSELNVNALLLGDSALYLCASSLPGLAVSYEQYFGPGTRLTVT.

This clone was seen only once. This sequence joins TRBV2 and TRBJ1-1, with TRBD1 identical over 11 bases. The CDR3 totals 15 residues. Germline V gene lookup returns CDR1 SNHLY and CDR2 FYNNEI. V was clipped by 7 bases and J by 0 bases; unmatched bases: 4. The CDR3 nucleotides are TGTGCCAGCATCGGGACAGGGGGAATGAACACTGAAGCTTTCTTT. It is translated as CASIGTGGMNTEAFF. Supplemented by reference TRBV2 and TRBJ1-1, the full variable domain reads EPEVTQTPSHQVTQMGQEVILRCVPISNHLYFYWYRQILGQKVEFLVSFYNNEISEKSEIFDDQFSVERPDGSNFTLKIRSTKLEDSAMYFCASIGTGGMNTEAFFGQGTRLTVV.

This chain joins TRBV7-8 and TRBJ2-1, with TRBD2 matching 13 bases. CDR1 SGHVS and CDR2 FQNEAQ come from the germline V gene. The CDR3 totals 16 residues. The ends lost 5 bases at V and 10 bases at J; junction bases unmatched: 11. The CDR3 region is CASSPTSGGLFGEQFF. The CDR3 coding sequence is TGTGCCAGCAGCCCGACTAGCGGGGGGCTTTTTGGAGAGCAGTTCTTC.

This rearrangement joins TRBV5-4 to TRBJ2-1, with 8 bases that match TRBD1. Per the germline V gene, CDR1 is SGHNT and CDR2 is YYREEE (reference sequence). The CDR3 has 16 residues. After removal of 0 bases from V and 4 bases from J, the junction contained 6 bases not matched to a gene. The DNA for the CDR3 is TGTGCCAGCAGCTTGGACCCAGGGGGCTCATACAATGAGCAGTTCTTC. It yields the protein CASSLDPGGSYNEQFF.

CDR3 DNA: TGTGCCAGCAGTAGCCGACTAGCGCTCCATGAGCAGTACTTC. Its translation is CASSSRLALHEQYF. The chain employs TRBV7-9 and TRBJ2-7; the match to TRBD2 covers 8 bases. After removal of 6 bases from V and 7 bases from J, the junction contained 11 bases not matched to a gene. This CDR3 is built from 14 residues. Germline CDR1 and CDR2: SEHNR and FQNEAQ (reference sequence).

The V call is TRBV18, the J call TRBJ2-6; TRBD1 agrees at 8 bases. This CDR3 has 16 amino acids. V dropped 9 bases and J dropped 2; count of bases not matched to a gene: 9. CDR1 is KGHSH, CDR2 LQKENI, per germline. The CDR3 loop is CASPTGDGTGANVLTF. The CDR3 bases are TGTGCCAGTCCGACAGGGGATGGAACTGGGGCCAACGTCCTGACTTTC.

The chain recombines TRBV9 with TRBJ1-4, with a weak D call TRBD1 (6 bases). Germline V gene lookup returns CDR1 SGDLS and CDR2 YYNGEE. The CDR3 consists of 19 residues. With 0 bases removed from V and 3 bases from J, the gap between germline ends came to 21 bases. The CDR3 DNA is TGTGCCAGCAGCGTAGGCCCCCCAGGGGACCCAACAGCTAATGAAAAACTGTTTTTT. It specifies CASSVGPPGDPTANEKLFF.

The chain has TRBV11-2 and TRBJ1-1; D unclear. Trimming took off 8 bases at V and 0 bases at J, with 16 bases between the two ends. This CDR3 region has 15 residues. Germline loops: CDR1 SGHAT, CDR2 FQNNGV. The CDR3 region has the DNA TGTGCCAGCGACCCTATGAGGGAAATGAACACTGAAGCTTTCTTT. It translates to CASDPMREMNTEAFF.

This chain uses TRBV28 with TRBJ1-1; the match to TRBD1 covers 10 bases. The V segment lost 3 bases and the J segment 1 base; nucleotides outside the gene matches: 5. The CDR3 totals 16 residues. The germline V gene has CDR1 MDHEN and CDR2 SYDVKM. This CDR3 is CASSLAGQGSNTEAFF. The CDR3 region has the DNA TGTGCCAGCAGTTTGGCGGGACAGGGGTCGAACACTGAAGCTTTCTTT. The variable domain in full, with the rest retrieved from reference TRBV28 and TRBJ1-1, is DVKVTQSSRYLVKRTGEKVFLECVQDMDHENMFWYRQDPGLGLRLIYFSYDVKMKEKGDIPEGYSVSREKKERFSLILESASTNQTSMYLCASSLAGQGSNTEAFFGQGTRLTVV.

CDR3 sequence: CASSPDREYGYTF. CDR3 DNA sequence: TGTGCCAGCAGCCCGGACAGGGAATATGGCTACACCTTC. This rearrangement joins TRBV5-6 to TRBJ1-2; 8 bases are a match to TRBD1. V dropped 4 bases and J dropped 5; count of bases not matched to a gene: 4. The CDR3 totals 13 residues. CDR1 is SGHDT, CDR2 YYEEEE, per germline.

CDR3 in DNA: TGCGCCAGCAGCTTGTTGACAGGGGGCAACACTGAAGCTTTCTTT. The encoded protein is CASSLLTGGNTEAFF. The chain joins TRBV5-1 to TRBJ1-1; 10 bases align to TRBD1. Germline V gene lookup returns CDR1 SGHRS and CDR2 YFSETQ. This CDR3 has 15 residues. V dropped 1 base and J dropped 2; count of bases not matched to a gene: 2.

This sequence joins TRBV11-2 and TRBJ1-1; 8 positions agree with TRBD1. Germline lookup yields CDR1 SGHAT and CDR2 FQNNGV. The CDR3 sequence is 14 residues long. The ends lost 6 bases at V and 2 bases at J; junction bases unmatched: 5. DNA for the CDR3: TGTGCCAGCAGAAACAGGGGGGGAAACACTGAAGCTTTCTTT. This translates into CASRNRGGNTEAFF.

The CDR3 is CASSLETGWYTQYF. In DNA form, the CDR3 reads TGTGCCAGCAGTTTAGAGACAGGGTGGTATACGCAGTATTTT. The chain carries TRBV28 and TRBJ2-3, with 7 bases fitting TRBD1. The germline CDR1 and CDR2 sequences are MDHEN and SYDVKM. After removal of 2 bases from V and 7 bases from J, the junction contained 6 bases not matched to a gene. This CDR3 has 14 residues.

Note on this clone: Different DNA sequences within this sample yield the same CDR3. The CDR3 nucleotides are TGTGCCAGCTCACCCCCTAGCTCCTACGAGCAGTACTTC. It specifies CASSPPSSYEQYF. The chain joins TRBV18 to TRBJ2-7; D gene ambiguous. The CDR3 runs 13 residues. With 3 bases removed from V and 0 bases from J, the gap between germline ends came to 6 bases. The germline gives CDR1 KGHSH, CDR2 LQKENI.

The chain has TRBV7-9 and TRBJ1-2; D is uncertain. The CDR3 is 13 residues long. V was pared by 1 base and J by 2 bases, with 5 bases between. The V gene's germline CDR1 is SEHNR and CDR2 FQNEAQ (reference sequence). The CDR3 spells CASSLDTNYGYTF. As DNA, the CDR3 is TGTGCCAGCAGCTTAGACACCAACTATGGCTACACCTTC.

V usage is TRBV7-2 and J usage is TRBJ2-2, with D maybe TRBD2 (5 bases). The length of the CDR3 is 14 residues. Trimming removed 5 bases from V and 8 bases from J, with 15 bases in between. In germline, CDR1 is SGHTA, CDR2 FQGNSA. The CDR3 here is CASSPITAAGELFF. The CDR3 DNA follows: TGTGCCAGCAGCCCTATAACAGCGGCGGGGGAGCTGTTTTTT.

This chain links TRBV7-6 with TRBJ2-1; TRBD2 aligns across 11 bases. This CDR3 is 17 amino acids long. CDR1 and CDR2 (germline): SGHVS, FNYEAQ. J lost 1 base, V lost 2 bases, and 4 bases had no gene match. In DNA, the CDR3 is TGTGCCAGCAGCTTAAGGTCTAGCGGGAGGTCCTACAATGAGCAGTTCTTC. The encoded protein is CASSLRSSGRSYNEQFF.

This chain uses TRBV28 with TRBJ2-1; 7 nucleotides agree with TRBD1. This CDR3 region has 17 residues. With V trimmed by 6 bases and J by 3 bases, 14 bases remained unmatched. Germline V lookup: CDR1 MDHEN, CDR2 SYDVKM. CDR3 loop: CASSPTGTEVNYNEQFF. CDR3 sequence (DNA): TGTGCCAGCAGCCCAACCGGGACAGAAGTAAACTACAATGAGCAGTTCTTC. The full variable domain, completed using reference TRBV28 and TRBJ2-1, is DVKVTQSSRYLVKRTGEKVFLECVQDMDHENMFWYRQDPGLGLRLIYFSYDVKMKEKGDIPEGYSVSREKKERFSLILESASTNQTSMYLCASSPTGTEVNYNEQFFGPGTRLTVL.